Listed here are 23 T cell receptor beta chains from one sample, sequenced in a study of T cells in Graves' hyperthyroidism and ophthalmopathy. Amplified TCR beta CDR3 regions derived from RNA transcripts. Using the HTBI primer set, a first-round RT-PCR was run on the TCR CDR3. TCRdb redid the calling of the multiplex PCR reads with MiXCR, one entry per CDR3 protein. The sample consists of a few hundred thousand distinct CDR3 sequences, about 13% of them appearing once. The sample taken for sequencing was blood. The receptors derive from a woman under 30 with Graves' hyperthyroidism.

The chain is built from TRBV4-3 and TRBJ1-6, with a possible D match to TRBD1 (6 bases). V lost 4 bases and J 10 bases, leaving 17 bases between the germline ends. CDR3 length: 15 amino acids. Germline CDR1 and CDR2: LGHNA and YSLEER. The DNA for the CDR3 is TGCGCCAGCAGCCCTATGGCAGGGGAGAGGTCACCCCTCCACTTT. Amino acid sequence: CASSPMAGERSPLHF.

This clonotype was seen many times. This chain joins TRBV11-1 and TRBJ1-1, with D unclear. Between the trimmed V and J ends, which lost 3 bases and 3 bases, there was a span of 8 bases. This CDR3 has 13 amino acids. Germline assignment: CDR1 SGHAT and CDR2 FQDESV (reference sequence). CDR3 sequence reads: CASSFGWDTEAFF. The CDR3 DNA reads as TGTGCCAGCAGCTTTGGTTGGGACACTGAAGCTTTCTTT.

In this sample, this clonotype turned up many times. This CDR3 is CASSVGASYMATEAFF. The CDR3 DNA reads TGTGCCAGCAGCGTAGGGGCCTCTTACATGGCAACTGAAGCTTTCTTT. This chain joins TRBV9 and TRBJ1-1; D remains ambiguous. V lost 0 bases, J lost 5 bases, and 17 bases lay in between. CDR1 is SGDLS and CDR2 is YYNGEE in the germline V gene. This CDR3 spans 16 amino acids.

This clonotype has a count of ten or more. The rearrangement uses TRBV28 and TRBJ2-7; D is unclear. This CDR3 is 13 amino acids long. Trimming took off 5 bases at V and 2 bases at J, with 10 bases between the two ends. Germline V lookup: CDR1 MDHEN, CDR2 SYDVKM. The CDR3 region is CASSRHTTYEQYF. CDR3 coding DNA: TGTGCCAGCAGTCGACACACTACCTACGAGCAGTACTTC.

This clonotype was picked up many times. The chain employs TRBV5-1 and TRBJ2-7; D is unresolved. This CDR3 is built from 11 residues. CDR1 and CDR2 (germline): SGHRS, YFSETQ. Trimming took 0 bases from V and 7 from J, leaving 5 bases between them. This CDR3 reads CASSLEWEQYF. The CDR3, as DNA: TGCGCCAGCAGCTTGGAGTGGGAGCAGTACTTC.

This clonotype appeared many times. The chain carries TRBV7-9 and TRBJ2-5; D uncertain. CDR1 and CDR2 (germline): SEHNR, FQNEAQ (reference sequence). There are 17 residues in the CDR3. Trimming left V 1 base short and J 5 bases short, with 20 bases between. The CDR3 loop reads CASSLGLKAARTETQYF. CDR3 coding DNA: TGTGCCAGCAGCTTAGGTCTGAAGGCAGCCCGTACGGAGACCCAGTACTTC.

This clonotype was seen ten or more times. The CDR3 DNA reads TGTGCCAGCAGTTCAAGGACCGTTTCCTACGAGCAGTACTTC. It is translated as CASSSRTVSYEQYF. The chain joins TRBV6-2 or TRBV6-3 to TRBJ2-7; D is uncertain. Germline loops: CDR1 MNHEY, CDR2 SVGEGT. Trimming stripped 4 bases from V and 1 base from J, with 11 bases between. There are 14 residues in the CDR3.

This clonotype was picked up many times. The chain carries TRBV27 and TRBJ2-2, with D uncertain. The CDR3 runs 14 residues. Between the trimmed V and J ends, which lost 10 bases and 4 bases, there was a span of 16 bases. Per the germline V gene, CDR1 is MNHEY and CDR2 is SMNVEV (reference sequence). The CDR3 sequence is CATRWTPGTGELFF. In nucleotides, the CDR3 is TGTGCCACCCGGTGGACCCCAGGCACCGGGGAGCTGTTTTTT.

V and J are TRBV18 and TRBJ1-1; D is unresolved. Between the trimmed V and J ends, which lost 2 bases and 3 bases, there was a span of 10 bases. Germline values: CDR1 KGHSH, CDR2 LQKENI. The CDR3 extends over 14 amino acids. CDR3 sequence: CASSPSWEDTEAFF. CDR3 bases: TGTGCCAGCTCACCATCGTGGGAGGACACTGAAGCTTTCTTT.

The rearrangement links TRBV2 to TRBJ2-2, with D perhaps matching TRBD2 (6 bases). This CDR3 comprises 14 residues. Germline V gene data show CDR1 as SNHLY and CDR2 as FYNNEI. V was clipped by 7 bases and J by 3 bases, with 12 bases between them. CDR3 amino acids: CASIELADTGELFF. The CDR3 coding sequence is TGTGCCAGCATCGAACTAGCTGACACCGGGGAGCTGTTTTTT.

The chain employs TRBV25-1 and TRBJ2-7, with 7 bases identical to TRBD1. This CDR3 has 14 amino acids. Germline assignment: CDR1 MGHDK and CDR2 SYGVNS. Trimming removed 3 bases from V and 3 bases from J; junction bases left unmatched: 5. CDR3 bases: TGTGCCAGCAGTGAGAGGGGGCGCTTCTACGAGCAGTACTTC. It translates to CASSERGRFYEQYF.

This clonotype was seen at least ten times. The chain couples TRBV11-2 to TRBJ2-2, with D unresolved. Trimming took 5 bases from V and 0 from J, leaving 7 bases between them. Looked up from germline, CDR1 is SGHAT and CDR2 is FQNNGV. CDR3 length: 14 residues. CDR3 in amino acids: CASSGNANTGELFF. Here the CDR3 DNA reads TGTGCCAGCAGCGGCAACGCGAACACCGGGGAGCTGTTTTTT. Using reference TRBV11-2 and TRBJ2-2 for the parts outside the CDR3, the full variable domain is EAGVAQSPRYKIIEKRQSVAFWCNPISGHATLYWYQQILGQGPKLLIQFQNNGVVDDSQLPKDRFSAERLKGVDSTLKIQPAKLEDSAVYLCASSGNANTGELFFGEGSRLTVL.

This clonotype was counted many times. The chain uses TRBV3-1 and TRBJ1-1; D is undetermined. V was pared by 1 base and J by 5 bases, with 14 bases between. Germline V gene lookup returns CDR1 LGHDT and CDR2 YNNKEL (reference sequence). The CDR3 has 15 residues. The CDR3 coding sequence is TGTGCCAGCAGCCAAGGGACGGCAATCGGGACTGAAGCTTTCTTT. Its translation is CASSQGTAIGTEAFF.

The chain has TRBV18 and TRBJ1-1, with a tentative D call TRBD1 (5 bases). There are 16 residues in the CDR3. Germline V gene data show CDR1 as KGHSH and CDR2 as LQKENI. V gave up 3 bases and J gave up 3 bases, with 17 bases separating them. The CDR3 sequence is CASSPFQGSRDTEAFF. CDR3 bases: TGTGCCAGCTCACCCTTCCAGGGAAGCAGGGACACTGAAGCTTTCTTT.

This clonotype was picked up many times. J is TRBJ2-1 and V is TRBV7-9; D possibly corresponds to TRBD1 (6 bases). Trimming stripped 5 bases from V and 10 bases from J, with 12 bases between. CDR1 and CDR2 from the germline V gene are SEHNR and FQNEAQ (reference sequence). The CDR3 has 12 residues. The DNA of the CDR3 is TGTGCCAGCAGCGCCCCCGGGACAGAGCAGTTCTTC. Translation gives CASSAPGTEQFF.

Many counts were recorded for this clonotype. The genes are TRBV28 and TRBJ1-4; tentative D call: TRBD1 (6 bases). CDR1 MDHEN and CDR2 SYDVKM come from the germline V gene. V was shortened by 4 bases and J by 8 bases, with 14 bases between the two germline ends. The CDR3 consists of 14 residues. The CDR3 protein is CASSSGGPEEKLFF. In DNA, the CDR3 is TGTGCCAGCAGTTCGGGGGGGCCCGAGGAAAAACTGTTTTTT.

This clonotype was detected many times. The chain employs TRBV2 and TRBJ2-5; 12 nucleotides line up with TRBD2. The CDR3 has 16 residues. V was pared by 6 bases and J by 7 bases, with 12 bases of the junction left unmatched. Germline V CDR1 and CDR2: SNHLY, FYNNEI. The CDR3 protein is CASRPGETSGGGTQYF. CDR3 nucleotides: TGTGCCAGCAGACCCGGAGAGACTAGCGGGGGTGGGACCCAGTACTTC.

A few counts support this clonotype. The chain uses TRBV13 and TRBJ1-2; tentatively, D is TRBD1 (5 bases). Germline V gene data show CDR1 as PRHDT and CDR2 as FYEKMQ (reference sequence). There are 22 residues in the CDR3. V was shortened by 0 bases and J by 3 bases, with 32 bases between the two germline ends. CDR3 sequence: CASSLGLTGLGKAKAGDYGYTF. The CDR3 nucleotides read TGTGCCAGCAGCTTAGGCCTAACAGGCCTGGGAAAAGCAAAAGCCGGGGACTATGGCTACACCTTC. The variable domain in full, with the rest retrieved from reference TRBV13 and TRBJ1-2, is AAGVIQSPRHLIKEKRETATLKCYPIPRHDTVYWYQQGPGQDPQFLISFYEKMQSDKGSIPDRFSAQQFSDYHSELNMSSLELGDSALYFCASSLGLTGLGKAKAGDYGYTFGSGTRLTVV.

The chain carries TRBV7-8 and TRBJ1-1; the match to TRBD1 covers 7 bases. There are 12 residues in the CDR3. The V segment lost 5 bases and the J segment 8 bases; nucleotides outside the gene matches: 5. Germline-derived CDR1 and CDR2 are SGHVS and FQNEAQ. The CDR3 region is CASSGGTAEAFF. CDR3 DNA sequence: TGTGCCAGCAGCGGGGGGACAGCCGAAGCTTTCTTT. The variable domain in full, completed from reference TRBV7-8 and TRBJ1-1, reads GAGVSQSPRYKVAKRGQDVALRCDPISGHVSLFWYQQALGQGPEFLTYFQNEAQLDKSGLPSDRFFAERPEGSVSTLKIQRTQQEDSAVYLCASSGGTAEAFFGQGTRLTVV.

In regard to this clonotype: A much larger clone lies a single base off, so this may be a read error. This sequence joins TRBV6-1 and TRBJ2-5; possibly TRBD1 for D (5 bases). The CDR3 consists of 13 residues. Germline CDR1 is MNHNS and CDR2 is SASEGT. The DNA of the CDR3 is TGTGCCAGCAGTGGGCTGGGGCAAGACACCCAGTACTTC. Amino acid sequence: CASSGLGQDTQYF.

In its sample, this clonotype was seen a few times. The J gene is TRBJ2-5, the V gene TRBV20-1; D perhaps matches TRBD2 (5 bases). The CDR3 consists of 16 residues. Germline V CDR1 and CDR2: DFQATT, SNEGSKA (reference sequence). In DNA form, the CDR3 reads TGCAGCATCACGCGGCTAAATTACGTACGGGGAGAGACCCAGTACTTC. Translation: CSITRLNYVRGETQYF.

This clonotype was detected only once. The rearrangement links TRBV20-1 to TRBJ1-1; unclear D gene. The CDR3 loop spans 12 amino acids. V gave up 4 bases and J gave up 7 bases, with 13 bases separating them. The V gene's germline CDR1 is DFQATT and CDR2 SNEGSKA (reference sequence). CDR3 residues: CSATTDPIEAFF. The CDR3 bases are TGCAGTGCTACCACAGACCCCATTGAAGCTTTCTTT.

This clonotype was counted only a few times. The chain has TRBV9 and TRBJ2-5; a weak D match, TRBD1 (6 bases). This CDR3 has 13 residues. Trimming left V 4 bases short and J 5 bases short, with 12 bases between. Germline V gene lookup returns CDR1 SGDLS and CDR2 YYNGEE. CDR3 coding DNA: TGTGCCAGCAGCTCCGGGACAATGGAGACCCAGTACTTC. It translates to CASSSGTMETQYF.